The 4 T cell receptor beta chains presented below share a single source sample, sequenced in a study of OX40 agonist ivuxolimab in advanced cancers. TCRdb's table, derived via immunoSEQ multiplex PCR, lists solely in-frame clones and lacks some. The data contain about 55,000 clones, 88% of them singletons. Sample: CD4+ or CD8+ T cells sorted from blood, taken in a trial of the OX40 agonist ivuxolimab. The receptors were sampled from an adult with an advanced solid tumor such as melanoma, head and neck, liver or kidney cancer.

The rearrangement links TRBV5-1 to TRBJ1-4; 7 nucleotides align to TRBD1. V dropped 4 bases and J dropped 5; count of bases not matched to a gene: 8. Germline V gene lookup returns CDR1 SGHRS and CDR2 YFSETQ. CDR3 length: 15 residues. The CDR3 here is CASSPDRARNEKLFF. The CDR3 DNA follows: TGCGCCAGCAGCCCTGACAGGGCAAGGAATGAAAAACTGTTTTTT.

DNA for the CDR3: TGTGCCAGCAGCCATCGGTCCATCCAAGAGACCCAGTACTTC. Protein sequence: CASSHRSIQETQYF. This chain uses TRBV14 with TRBJ2-5; D unresolved. The CDR3 is made up of 14 amino acids. Trimming removed 3 bases at V and 1 base at J, with 9 bases between. CDR1 and CDR2 (germline): SGHDN, FVKESK.

V is TRBV6-1 and J is TRBJ1-1; D not certain. The CDR3 runs 15 residues. Germline CDR1 is MNHNS and CDR2 is SASEGT. The V end was cut by 5 bases, the J end by 4 bases, with 17 bases between. CDR3 DNA sequence: TGTGCCAGCAGTCTTGAAAGAGGCGGAATCACTGAAGCTTTCTTT. Its translation is CASSLERGGITEAFF.

The CDR3 coding sequence is TGTGCCAGAAGCTTGCGCGGGAACTACGAGCAGTACTTC. Translated: CARSLRGNYEQYF. This rearrangement joins TRBV5-3 to TRBJ2-7; a weak D match, TRBD2 (6 bases). TRBV5-3 is designated an ORF whose function remains uncertain. V lost 1 base to trimming and J lost 3 bases, with 8 bases between them. This CDR3 contains 13 residues.